This T cell receptor (beta chain) was found in a study of T-cell reconstitution after alpha-beta-depleted transplantation in children. A library of TCRbeta sequences, prepared with unique molecular identifiers, was generated. TCRdb re-derived calls from the PCR reads in MiXCR, one entry per CDR3 protein. The sample shows 700,000 to 850,000 distinct CDR3 sequences, approximately 15% of them seen only once. There are many counts of this clonotype. Its specificity is unknown. The study's findings and limits: About two months after transplant, alpha-beta T cells reportedly came from several hundred expanded graft clones. When one year had passed after transplant, most T-cell counts and diversity came from newly produced T cells. After transplant, high TCRbeta diversity at day 60 in some patients arose from surviving recipient T cells and thymic progenitors.

This specimen was PBMCs, mostly from graft donor cells, taken 360 days after TCRalphabeta/CD19-depleted stem cell transplant. This TCR came from a male patient younger than 18 who had a stem cell transplant for acute lymphoblastic leukemia, so the T cells may come from the graft donor.

In DNA form, the CDR3 reads TGCAGCGTTGAACGGGTTTGGGACCGGGAGGCCCAGTACTTC. Its protein is CSVERVWDREAQYF. The gene calls are TRBV29-1 and TRBJ2-5, with 7 bases aligning to TRBD2. Trimming removed 2 bases from V and 9 bases from J; junction bases left unmatched: 12. CDR3 length: 14 amino acids. From germline, CDR1 is SQVTM and CDR2 ANQGSEA.